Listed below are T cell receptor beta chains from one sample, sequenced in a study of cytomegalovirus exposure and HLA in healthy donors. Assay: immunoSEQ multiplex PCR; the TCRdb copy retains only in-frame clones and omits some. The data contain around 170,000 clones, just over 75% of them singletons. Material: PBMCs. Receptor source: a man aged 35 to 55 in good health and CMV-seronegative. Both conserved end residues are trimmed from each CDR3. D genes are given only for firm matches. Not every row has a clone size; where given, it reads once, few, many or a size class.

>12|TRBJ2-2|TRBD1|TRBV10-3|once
AISADRVTGELF
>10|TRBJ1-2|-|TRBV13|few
ASSPGGNGYT
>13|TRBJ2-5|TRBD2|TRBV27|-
ASSLPSGDQETQY
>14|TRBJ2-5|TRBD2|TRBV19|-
ASSIQLAGVGETQY
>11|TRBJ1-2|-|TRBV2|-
ARKGGEDYGYT
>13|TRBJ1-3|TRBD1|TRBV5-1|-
ASSQGQGLGNTIY
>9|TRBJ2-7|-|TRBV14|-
ATSSGYEQY
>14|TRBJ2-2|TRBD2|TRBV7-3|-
ASSQLAGLNTGELF
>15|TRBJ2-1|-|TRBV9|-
ASSVAGLENSYNEQF
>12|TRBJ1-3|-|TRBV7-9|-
ASSLEHSGNTIY
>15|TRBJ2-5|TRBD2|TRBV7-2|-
TSSLGLAGGISETQY
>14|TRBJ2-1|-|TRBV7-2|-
ASSVGGGETYNEQF
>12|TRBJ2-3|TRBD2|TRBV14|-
ASSRLAGADTQY